The rows below give T cell receptor beta chains drawn from one sample of a study of identical twins. TCRdb itself ran the 5' RACE reads through MiXCR, one entry per CDR3 protein. The repertoire holds some 730,000 distinct CDR3 sequences, with about 20% as singletons. This sample was also put to use in a study of T cells expressing NK-cell markers.

Sequencing input: PBMCs. These receptors came from a woman aged 18-29 years in good health. Both conserved end residues are part of each CDR3. The D gene is left open where the match is weak. Where a row states a size, it is once, few, many or the class of an expanded clone; other rows omit it.

>TRBV10-3|NA|NA|TRBJ2-7
CAISVIAMPLSYEQYF
TGTGCCATCAGTGTTATAGCGATGCCCCTCTCCTACGAGCAGTACTTC
>TRBV20-1|NA|few|TRBJ2-7
CSARPTSSYEQYF
TGCAGTGCTCGACCGACAAGCTCCTACGAGCAGTACTTC
>TRBV29-1|NA|few|TRBJ2-6
CSVEEWAGYSGANVLTF
TGCAGCGTTGAAGAGTGGGCCGGATACTCTGGGGCCAACGTCCTGACTTTC
>TRBV7-9|NA|few|TRBJ2-3
CASSLAGRDTQYF
TGTGCCAGCAGCTTAGCCGGGAGAGATACGCAGTATTTT
>TRBV5-6|NA|NA|TRBJ1-2
CASSNGGYGYTF
TGTGCCAGCAGCAACGGGGGCTATGGCTACACCTTC
>TRBV12-3/TRBV12-4|NA|NA|TRBJ2-7
CASRGRQLGEQYF
TGTGCCAGCAGGGGCCGACAGCTCGGCGAGCAGTACTTC
>TRBV5-1|NA|NA|TRBJ2-7
CASSLIGTPTYEQYF
TGCGCCAGCAGCTTGATCGGGACACCTACCTACGAGCAGTACTTC
>TRBV29-1|TRBD1|few|TRBJ2-2
CSALGQGATGELFF
TGCAGCGCCTTGGGGCAGGGGGCTACCGGGGAGCTGTTTTTT
>TRBV30|NA|NA|TRBJ1-6
CAWSPEGAPLHF
TGTGCCTGGAGTCCCGAAGGGGCACCCCTCCACTTT
>TRBV6-1|TRBD1|NA|TRBJ1-5
CASSLQGYGQPQHF
TGTGCCAGCAGCCTACAGGGGTACGGTCAGCCCCAGCATTTT
>TRBV12-3/TRBV12-4|TRBD1|NA|TRBJ1-5
CASSLDAAGQGIQPQHF
TGTGCCAGCTCCCTAGACGCGGCTGGACAGGGGATTCAGCCCCAGCATTTT
>TRBV18|TRBD1|few|TRBJ2-7
CASSPTGQDYEQYF
TGTGCCAGCTCACCGACGGGACAGGACTACGAGCAGTACTTC
>TRBV15|NA|NA|TRBJ1-2
CATSRDLGGHGYTF
TGTGCCACCAGCAGAGATCTGGGGGGACATGGCTACACCTTC
>TRBV6-2/TRBV6-3|NA|few|TRBJ1-6
CASSYSRQRNSPLHF
TGTGCCAGCAGTTACTCGAGACAGCGGAATTCACCCCTCCACTTT
>TRBV5-1|NA|few|TRBJ2-7
CASSGQGVWDEQYF
TGCGCCAGCAGCGGTCAAGGGGTGTGGGACGAGCAGTACTTC
>TRBV7-9|NA|few|TRBJ1-1
CASSLDSLLEAFF
TGTGCCAGCAGCTTAGACAGCCTGCTAGAAGCTTTCTTT
>TRBV12-3/TRBV12-4|TRBD2|NA|TRBJ2-1
CASRPVGGATYNEQFF
TGTGCCAGCAGACCCGTCGGGGGGGCAACCTACAATGAGCAGTTCTTC